This T cell receptor beta chain was obtained from a study of shared clonotypes between healthy human individuals (dated by TCRdb to about 2020). With regard to the full study: The cohort included a few men and a couple of women between 18 and 49 years of age. To increase sequencing depth and limit assay-specific biases, different laboratories used diverse techniques to prepare libraries and sequence TCR repertoires. Leukapheresis yielded between about 0.85 and 10 billion PBMCs per donor. Blood TCR repertoires of several healthy adults were deeply sequenced to estimate repertoire size and the extent of clonotype sharing between individuals. For each donor, CD4 naive and CD4 memory were each run on three plates, CD8 naive on two plates, and CD8 memory on one plate. Summary of the overall study and its limitations: Naive subsets generally had larger estimated clonotype richness than memory subsets did. The small number of donors limited the genetic and exposure-history diversity represented. Clonotypes shared by all four sorted-subset donors showed higher generation probabilities than non-shared clonotypes. Sampling was restricted to blood, and TCR repertoires in tissue are likely to differ from TCR repertoires in blood. Even with the large sequencing depth, rarefaction of the sorted-subset datasets indicated that sequencing was incomplete. Pairwise subsampling led to the expectation that sequencing depth would affect the degree of clonotype sharing among donors. Roughly 5% of naive CD4, 3.5% of naive CD8, about 2.4% of memory CD4, and more than 0.35% of memory CD8 clonotypes were shared across several donors.

Using the deep immunoSEQ assay, TCR CDR3 regions were amplified from genomic DNA by multiplex PCR. Genomic DNA extracted from each cell subset was distributed evenly over all wells of several immunoSEQ 96-well plates, and each plate served as one replicate. For sorted subsets, about 210 ng of genomic DNA, equivalent to 25,000 to 35,000 T cell genomes, went into each replicate PCR. Purified libraries were measured with a Qubit 3.0 fluorometer, size-checked on a Bioanalyzer 2100, and measured again with the KAPA Library Quantification kit. Every immunoSEQ 96-well plate was sequenced on a dedicated single-read 150-cycle Illumina NextSeq 550 flow cell. The study's processing was this. Because the immunoSEQ output held only junctional sequences and lacked quality scores, the filtering could not match the filtering applied to full-length reads. To assign V/J genes and CDR3, sequences were annotated against IMGT germline references using PyIR, a Python wrapper for IgBLAST v1.9. Any read was removed if the V/J assignment was weak (E-value above 1e-6), the CDR3 was missing, or the read contained stop codons, out-of-frame junctions, or ambiguous translated residues. A V3J clonotype was defined by an identical inferred V gene, J gene, and CDR3 amino acid sequence. The percentage overlap between two repertoires was calculated by dividing the number of shared unique clonotypes by the size of the smaller repertoire. Richness of each repertoire was evaluated using RTK rarefaction, the Chao1 estimator, and Recon v2.1 estimates of unobserved clonotypes. For all TCRbeta clonotypes obtained by the gDNA method from several donors, generation probabilities were computed with OLGA. As stored in TCRdb, this immuneACCESS dataset retains in-frame rearrangements with V and J assigned. A fraction of the clones does not appear; measured against another copy, unresolved V genes explain less than half of the discrepancy, and the remainder lacks a known reason. From that table come the V and J calls and clone size; the DNA was used to work out D and trimming. Within this sample are approximately 2,000,000 clones, with about 90% of them counted one time only. Jointly, the top ten make up 0.37% of the sample.

On this clone itself: What this receptor recognizes is not known. No qualities accompany the bases; no much larger clone lies one base away.

Healthy HIV-negative adults with no recently reported acute infections or vaccinations were included as donors. All donors were Caucasian adults living in Nashville, Tennessee, USA. CD4+ T cells were enriched through magnetic negative selection, after which naive cells were positively selected on CD45RA and the remaining negative fraction served as the memory subset. After blood collection by leukapheresis, PBMCs were isolated using Ficoll-Histopaque density gradient centrifugation and then cryopreserved in the vapor phase of liquid nitrogen. Purity and quantity of every magnetically sorted T cell population were checked by analytical flow cytometry. Genomic DNA was isolated from every sorted fraction and measured by UV absorbance on a Nanodrop 2000c. V is clipped by 0 bases and J by 4 bases, and the sequence between their germline boundaries is 12 bases long. Its CDR3 holds 15 amino acids, cysteine through phenylalanine. The only DNA kept is the CDR3, 45 bases in frame from the first base. From a lookup of the germline V gene, CDR1 and CDR2 are SGHDN and FVKESK.

The V and J segments used are TRBV14 and TRBJ1-2, with the identity of the D gene unclear. Sequencing used naive CD4+ T cells from PBMCs. The sample's cell subset or site label is to be understood as: CD45RA+ positively selected. The TCR originated in a man younger than 35 in good health. Some clones in this sample may be carry-over from other donors' samples. The CDR3 region has the sequence CASSQDAGRLYGYTF. The DNA sequence follows: TGTGCCAGCAGCCAAGATGCGGGCCGCCTCTATGGCTACACCTTC.